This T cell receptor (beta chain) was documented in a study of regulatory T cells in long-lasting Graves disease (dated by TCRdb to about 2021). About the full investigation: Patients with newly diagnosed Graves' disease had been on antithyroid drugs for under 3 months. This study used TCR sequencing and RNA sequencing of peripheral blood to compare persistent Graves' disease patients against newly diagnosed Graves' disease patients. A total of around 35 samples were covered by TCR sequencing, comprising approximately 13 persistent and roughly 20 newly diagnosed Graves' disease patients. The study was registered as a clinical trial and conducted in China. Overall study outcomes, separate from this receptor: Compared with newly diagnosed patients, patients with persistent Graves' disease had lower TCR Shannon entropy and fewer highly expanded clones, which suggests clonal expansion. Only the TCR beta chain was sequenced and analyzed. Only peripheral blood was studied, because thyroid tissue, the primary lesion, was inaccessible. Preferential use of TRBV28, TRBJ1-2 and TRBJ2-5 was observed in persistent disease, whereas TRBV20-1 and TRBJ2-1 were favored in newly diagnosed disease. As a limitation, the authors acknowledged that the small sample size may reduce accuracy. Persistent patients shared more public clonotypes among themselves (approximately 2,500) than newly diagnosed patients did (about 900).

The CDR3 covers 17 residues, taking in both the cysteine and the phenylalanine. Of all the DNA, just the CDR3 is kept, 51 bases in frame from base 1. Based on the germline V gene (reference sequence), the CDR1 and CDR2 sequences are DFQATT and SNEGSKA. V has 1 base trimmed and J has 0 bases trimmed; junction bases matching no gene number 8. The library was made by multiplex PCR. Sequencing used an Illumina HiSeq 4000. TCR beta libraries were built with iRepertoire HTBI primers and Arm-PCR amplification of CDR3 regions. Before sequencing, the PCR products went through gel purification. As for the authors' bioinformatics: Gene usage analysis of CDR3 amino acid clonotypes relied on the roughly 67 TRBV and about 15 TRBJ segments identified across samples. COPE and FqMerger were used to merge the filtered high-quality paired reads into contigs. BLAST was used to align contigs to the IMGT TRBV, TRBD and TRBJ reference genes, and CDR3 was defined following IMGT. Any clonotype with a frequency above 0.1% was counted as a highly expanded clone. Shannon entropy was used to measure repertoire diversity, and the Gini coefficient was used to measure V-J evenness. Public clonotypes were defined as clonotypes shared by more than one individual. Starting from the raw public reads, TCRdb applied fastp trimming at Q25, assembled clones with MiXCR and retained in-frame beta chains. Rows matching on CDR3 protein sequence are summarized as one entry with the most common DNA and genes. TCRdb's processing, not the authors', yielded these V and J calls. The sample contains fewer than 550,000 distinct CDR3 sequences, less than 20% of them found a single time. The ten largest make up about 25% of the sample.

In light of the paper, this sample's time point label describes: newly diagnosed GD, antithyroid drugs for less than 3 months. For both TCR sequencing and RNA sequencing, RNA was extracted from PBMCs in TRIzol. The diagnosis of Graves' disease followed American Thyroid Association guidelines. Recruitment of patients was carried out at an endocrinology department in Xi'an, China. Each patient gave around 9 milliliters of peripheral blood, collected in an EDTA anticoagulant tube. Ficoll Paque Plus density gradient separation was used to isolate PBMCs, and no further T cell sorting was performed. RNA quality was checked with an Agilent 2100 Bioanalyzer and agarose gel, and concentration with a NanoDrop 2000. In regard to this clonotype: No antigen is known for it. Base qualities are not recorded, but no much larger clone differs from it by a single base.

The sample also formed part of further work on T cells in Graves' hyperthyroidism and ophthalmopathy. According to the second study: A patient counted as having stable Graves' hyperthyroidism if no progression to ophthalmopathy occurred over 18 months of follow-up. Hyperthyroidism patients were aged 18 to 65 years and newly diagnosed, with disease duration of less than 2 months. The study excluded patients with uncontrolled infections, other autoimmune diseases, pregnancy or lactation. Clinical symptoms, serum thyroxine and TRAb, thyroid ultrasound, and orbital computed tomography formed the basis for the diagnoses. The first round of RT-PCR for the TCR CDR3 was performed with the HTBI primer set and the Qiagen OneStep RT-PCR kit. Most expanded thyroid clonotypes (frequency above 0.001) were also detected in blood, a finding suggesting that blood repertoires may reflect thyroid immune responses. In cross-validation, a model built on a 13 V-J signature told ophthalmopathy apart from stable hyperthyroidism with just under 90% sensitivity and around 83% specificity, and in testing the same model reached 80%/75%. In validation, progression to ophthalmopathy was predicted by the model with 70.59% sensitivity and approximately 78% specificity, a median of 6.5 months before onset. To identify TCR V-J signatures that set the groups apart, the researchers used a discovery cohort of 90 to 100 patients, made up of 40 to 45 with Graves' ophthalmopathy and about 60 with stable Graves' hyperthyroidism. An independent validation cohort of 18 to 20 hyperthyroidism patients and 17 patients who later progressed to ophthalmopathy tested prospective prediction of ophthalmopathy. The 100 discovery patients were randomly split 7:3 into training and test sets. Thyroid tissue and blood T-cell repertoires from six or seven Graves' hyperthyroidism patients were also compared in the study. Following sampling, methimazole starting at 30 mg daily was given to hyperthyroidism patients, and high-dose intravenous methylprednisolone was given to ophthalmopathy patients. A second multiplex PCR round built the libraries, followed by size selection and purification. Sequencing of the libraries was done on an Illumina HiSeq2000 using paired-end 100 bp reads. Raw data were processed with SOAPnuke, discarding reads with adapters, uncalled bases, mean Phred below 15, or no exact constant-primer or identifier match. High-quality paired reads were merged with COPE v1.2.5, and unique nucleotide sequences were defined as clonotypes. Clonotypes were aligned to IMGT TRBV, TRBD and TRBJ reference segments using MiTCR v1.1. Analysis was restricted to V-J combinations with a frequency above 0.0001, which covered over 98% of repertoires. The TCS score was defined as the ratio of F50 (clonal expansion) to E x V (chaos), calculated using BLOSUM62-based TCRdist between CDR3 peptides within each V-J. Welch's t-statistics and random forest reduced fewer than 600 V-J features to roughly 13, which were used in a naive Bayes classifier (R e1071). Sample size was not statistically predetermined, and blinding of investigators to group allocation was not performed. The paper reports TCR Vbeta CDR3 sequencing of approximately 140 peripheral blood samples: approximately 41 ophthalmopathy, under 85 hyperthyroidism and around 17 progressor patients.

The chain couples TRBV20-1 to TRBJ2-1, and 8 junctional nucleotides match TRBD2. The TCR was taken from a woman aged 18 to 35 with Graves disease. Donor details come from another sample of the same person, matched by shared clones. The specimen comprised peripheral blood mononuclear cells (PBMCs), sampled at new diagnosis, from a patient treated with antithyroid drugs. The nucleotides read TGCAGTGCTAGAGTGGGGACTAGGGAGAGCTCCTACAATGAGCAGTTCTTC. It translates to CSARVGTRESSYNEQFF.